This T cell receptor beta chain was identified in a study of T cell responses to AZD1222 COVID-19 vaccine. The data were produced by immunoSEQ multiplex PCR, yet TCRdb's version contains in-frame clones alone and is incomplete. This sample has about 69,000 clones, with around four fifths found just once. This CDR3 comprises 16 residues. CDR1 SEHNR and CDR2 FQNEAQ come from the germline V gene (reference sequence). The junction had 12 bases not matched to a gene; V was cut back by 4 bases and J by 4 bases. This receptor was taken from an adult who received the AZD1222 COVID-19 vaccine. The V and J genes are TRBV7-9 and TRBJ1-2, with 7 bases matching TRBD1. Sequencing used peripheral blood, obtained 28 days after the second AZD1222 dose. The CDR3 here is CASSSPSRTGIYGYTF. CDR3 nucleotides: TGTGCCAGCAGCTCCCCCTCACGGACAGGAATCTATGGCTACACCTTC. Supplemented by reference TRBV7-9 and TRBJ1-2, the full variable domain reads DTGVSQNPRHKITKRGQNVTFRCDPISEHNRLYWYRQTLGQGPEFLTYFQNEAQLEKSRLLSDRFSAERPKGSFSTLEIQRTEQGDSAMYLCASSSPSRTGIYGYTFGSGTRLTVV.